This record concerns one T cell receptor beta chain sequence. Its antigen is unknown. The data originate from a study of cytomegalovirus exposure and HLA in healthy donors. Findings and limits, study-wide: TCR beta V segments were, for the most part, productive about 87% or about 30% of the time in an earlier analysis. CMV serostatus stood as the only immune exposure information on hand.

After removal of 1 base from V and 6 bases from J, the junction contained 5 bases not matched to a gene. Germline CDR1 SGHVS, CDR2 FNYEAQ. This CDR3 region has 14 residues. With 60 Vbeta and 13 Jbeta primers, the PCR was carried out. Produced via immunoSEQ multiplex PCR; TCRdb's table is partial and in-frame only. The data hold some 74,000 clones, with over 60% observed a single time. J is TRBJ2-7 and V is TRBV7-6; 8 positions agree with TRBD2. This TCR came from a male donor in good health and CMV-seronegative. Sequenced: PBMCs. The CDR3, as DNA: TGTGCCAGCAGCTTAGGGGCCGGGGGGGGCGAGCAGTACTTC. This translates into CASSLGAGGGEQYF.